The rows below give T cell receptor beta chains drawn from one sample of a study of shared clonotypes between healthy human individuals. Sequenced by immunoSEQ multiplex PCR; TCRdb stores in-frame clones only, minus some. The sample includes nearly 750,000 clones, just under 75% of them seen just once. Sequencing was done on a sample of memory CD4+ T cells sorted from blood. The receptors were sampled from a young woman in good health. CDR3s include the opening cysteine and the closing phenylalanine or tryptophan. The D gene is left open where the match is weak. A row's size may be missing; if present it is once, few, many or a size class.

abundance: NA
v_gene: TRBV27
j_gene: TRBJ2-3
d_gene: NA
CDR3aa: CASSFPVDTQYF
CDR3nt: TGTGCCAGCAGTTTCCCAGTAGATACGCAGTATTTT

abundance: once
v_gene: TRBV30
j_gene: TRBJ2-2
d_gene: TRBD2
CDR3aa: CAWSSAGTSIGELFF
CDR3nt: TGTGCCTGGAGTTCAGCCGGGACTAGCATCGGGGAGCTGTTTTTT

abundance: few
v_gene: TRBV1
j_gene: TRBJ1-5
d_gene: NA
CDR3aa: CTSSQDGDSNQPQHF
CDR3nt: TGCACCAGCAGCCAAGATGGGGACAGCAATCAGCCCCAGCATTTT

abundance: many
v_gene: TRBV7-2
j_gene: TRBJ1-5
d_gene: NA
CDR3aa: CASSLDTLSNQPQHF
CDR3nt: TGTGCCAGCAGCTTAGACACCTTAAGCAATCAGCCCCAGCATTTT

abundance: NA
v_gene: TRBV30
j_gene: TRBJ1-1
d_gene: NA
CDR3aa: CAWSVRANTEAFF
CDR3nt: TGTGCCTGGAGTGTACGAGCGAACACTGAAGCTTTCTTT

abundance: few
v_gene: TRBV6-1
j_gene: TRBJ1-1
d_gene: NA
CDR3aa: CASQPTGSRTEAFF
CDR3nt: TGTGCCAGCCAACCTACAGGGTCTAGGACTGAAGCTTTCTTT

abundance: NA
v_gene: TRBV7-8
j_gene: TRBJ1-2
d_gene: NA
CDR3aa: CASSSPSRGDYGYTF
CDR3nt: TGTGCCAGCAGCTCCCCCTCTAGGGGTGACTATGGCTACACCTTC

abundance: NA
v_gene: TRBV28
j_gene: TRBJ1-2
d_gene: NA
CDR3aa: CASRAAYGYTF
CDR3nt: TGTGCCAGCCGAGCTGCATATGGCTACACCTTC

abundance: NA
v_gene: TRBV25-1
j_gene: TRBJ2-3
d_gene: NA
CDR3aa: CASSEKGGNTDTQYF
CDR3nt: TGTGCCAGCAGTGAAAAAGGGGGGAACACAGATACGCAGTATTTT

abundance: NA
v_gene: TRBV28
j_gene: TRBJ1-1
d_gene: NA
CDR3aa: CATIGNTEAFF
CDR3nt: TGTGCGACCATAGGGAACACTGAAGCTTTCTTT

abundance: once
v_gene: TRBV5-4
j_gene: TRBJ1-3
d_gene: TRBD1
CDR3aa: CASSFRDRGIGNTIYF
CDR3nt: TGTGCCAGCAGCTTCCGGGACAGGGGAATAGGAAACACCATATATTTT

abundance: NA
v_gene: TRBV11-2
j_gene: TRBJ2-2
d_gene: NA
CDR3aa: CASSLGITGELFF
CDR3nt: TGTGCCAGCAGCTTAGGTATAACCGGGGAGCTGTTTTTT

abundance: NA
v_gene: TRBV28
j_gene: TRBJ2-5
d_gene: NA
CDR3aa: CASNGGPTAQYF
CDR3nt: TGTGCCAGCAATGGCGGGCCTACAGCCCAGTACTTC

abundance: NA
v_gene: TRBV19
j_gene: TRBJ2-7
d_gene: NA
CDR3aa: CASSTRGGPYEQYF
CDR3nt: TGTGCCAGTAGTACCCGGGGAGGACCTTACGAGCAGTACTTC

abundance: NA
v_gene: TRBV19
j_gene: TRBJ2-5
d_gene: NA
CDR3aa: CASSIVYPAPNQETQYF
CDR3nt: TGTGCCAGTAGTATAGTTTATCCGGCCCCAAACCAAGAGACCCAGTACTTC

abundance: once
v_gene: TRBV4-1
j_gene: TRBJ2-5
d_gene: TRBD2
CDR3aa: CASSQGVAGGSETQYF
CDR3nt: TGCGCCAGCAGCCAAGGGGTAGCGGGAGGATCGGAGACCCAGTACTTC

abundance: once
v_gene: TRBV6-6
j_gene: TRBJ2-6
d_gene: NA
CDR3aa: CAGGGGTGANVLTF
CDR3nt: TGTGCCGGAGGGGGTGGGACTGGGGCCAACGTCCTGACTTTC

abundance: NA
v_gene: TRBV30
j_gene: TRBJ2-1
d_gene: NA
CDR3aa: CAWSVGGTQFF
CDR3nt: TGTGCCTGGAGTGTGGGGGGAACGCAGTTCTTC

abundance: NA
v_gene: TRBV19
j_gene: TRBJ1-1
d_gene: NA
CDR3aa: CASSYAGGAWTEAFF
CDR3nt: TGTGCCAGTAGTTACGCCGGGGGGGCTTGGACTGAAGCTTTCTTT

abundance: NA
v_gene: TRBV5-1
j_gene: TRBJ2-7
d_gene: TRBD1
CDR3aa: CASSPGTEGIEQYF
CDR3nt: TGCGCCAGCAGCCCAGGGACAGAGGGGATCGAGCAGTACTTC

abundance: NA
v_gene: TRBV11-1
j_gene: TRBJ2-7
d_gene: NA
CDR3aa: CASSLAAAGVFYEQYF
CDR3nt: TGTGCCAGCAGCTTAGCGGCGGCAGGGGTTTTCTACGAGCAGTACTTC

abundance: NA
v_gene: TRBV2
j_gene: TRBJ1-1
d_gene: NA
CDR3aa: CASSRGRGVNTEAFF
CDR3nt: TGTGCCAGCAGTAGGGGTCGGGGAGTGAACACTGAAGCTTTCTTT

abundance: NA
v_gene: TRBV9
j_gene: TRBJ1-3
d_gene: NA
CDR3aa: CASSPRGGGGNTIYF
CDR3nt: TGTGCCAGCAGCCCCCGCGGGGGCGGTGGAAACACCATATATTTT

abundance: many
v_gene: TRBV29-1
j_gene: TRBJ2-1
d_gene: NA
CDR3aa: CSVGLTEDEQFF
CDR3nt: TGCAGCGTTGGACTTACAGAGGATGAGCAGTTCTTC

abundance: NA
v_gene: TRBV10-3
j_gene: TRBJ2-3
d_gene: NA
CDR3aa: CAISERVSDTQYF
CDR3nt: TGTGCCATCAGTGAGCGGGTCTCAGATACGCAGTATTTT

abundance: NA
v_gene: TRBV25-1
j_gene: TRBJ2-5
d_gene: NA
CDR3aa: CASSEASRGGQETQYF
CDR3nt: TGTGCCAGCAGTGAAGCCTCACGGGGAGGCCAAGAGACCCAGTACTTC

abundance: NA
v_gene: TRBV27
j_gene: TRBJ1-1
d_gene: NA
CDR3aa: CASSFRGRSAFF
CDR3nt: TGTGCCAGCAGTTTCCGGGGGAGGAGTGCTTTCTTT

abundance: NA
v_gene: TRBV21-1
j_gene: TRBJ2-7
d_gene: NA
CDR3aa: CASSKESSAGAYYEQYF
CDR3nt: TGTGCCAGCAGCAAAGAAAGCTCGGCAGGAGCTTACTACGAGCAGTACTTC

abundance: NA
v_gene: TRBV11-3
j_gene: TRBJ2-7
d_gene: NA
CDR3aa: CASSLGLPYEQYF
CDR3nt: TGTGCCAGCAGCTTAGGTTTACCCTACGAGCAGTACTTC

abundance: NA
v_gene: TRBV28
j_gene: TRBJ2-5
d_gene: NA
CDR3aa: CASSLLGGQTQYF
CDR3nt: TGTGCCAGCAGTTTATTGGGGGGGCAGACCCAGTACTTC

abundance: NA
v_gene: TRBV19
j_gene: TRBJ2-7
d_gene: NA
CDR3aa: CASSLRPRGDEQYF
CDR3nt: TGTGCCAGTAGTCTCCGCCCCAGGGGCGACGAGCAGTACTTC

abundance: NA
v_gene: TRBV25-1
j_gene: TRBJ2-5
d_gene: NA
CDR3aa: CASFDSETQYF
CDR3nt: TGTGCCAGCTTCGATTCGGAGACCCAGTACTTC

abundance: NA
v_gene: TRBV6-4
j_gene: TRBJ2-7
d_gene: NA
CDR3aa: CASSTGPFNEQYF
CDR3nt: TGTGCCAGCAGTACGGGACCCTTTAACGAGCAGTACTTC

abundance: once
v_gene: TRBV14
j_gene: TRBJ2-7
d_gene: NA
CDR3aa: CASSQAPGLSSYEQYF
CDR3nt: TGTGCCAGCAGCCAAGCGCCCGGATTAAGCTCCTACGAGCAGTACTTC

abundance: NA
v_gene: TRBV27
j_gene: TRBJ2-3
d_gene: NA
CDR3aa: CASSLTQAPGSDTQYF
CDR3nt: TGTGCCAGCAGTTTAACGCAGGCCCCAGGATCCGATACGCAGTATTTT

abundance: once
v_gene: TRBV7-8
j_gene: TRBJ1-2
d_gene: NA
CDR3aa: CASSHQGGYRARTPGYTF
CDR3nt: TGTGCCAGCAGCCATCAAGGGGGATACAGGGCACGGACACCTGGCTACACCTTC

abundance: NA
v_gene: TRBV11-2
j_gene: TRBJ1-2
d_gene: TRBD1
CDR3aa: CASSLSTTGYNGYTF
CDR3nt: TGTGCCAGCAGCTTATCCACGACAGGGTACAATGGCTACACCTTC

abundance: once
v_gene: TRBV28
j_gene: TRBJ1-1
d_gene: TRBD1
CDR3aa: CASSLGQGSAEAFF
CDR3nt: TGTGCCAGCAGTTTAGGACAGGGCTCCGCTGAAGCTTTCTTT

abundance: NA
v_gene: TRBV7-9
j_gene: TRBJ2-3
d_gene: TRBD1
CDR3aa: CASSSPTGVLDTQYF
CDR3nt: TGTGCCAGCAGCTCGCCGACAGGGGTATTAGATACGCAGTATTTT

abundance: once
v_gene: TRBV5-1
j_gene: TRBJ2-3
d_gene: NA
CDR3aa: CASSLRQFTDTQYF
CDR3nt: TGCGCCAGCAGCTTGAGGCAATTCACAGATACGCAGTATTTT

abundance: NA
v_gene: TRBV9
j_gene: TRBJ1-1
d_gene: NA
CDR3aa: CASRAPYSNTEAFF
CDR3nt: TGTGCCAGCAGAGCCCCTTACAGCAACACTGAAGCTTTCTTT

abundance: NA
v_gene: TRBV5-4
j_gene: TRBJ1-2
d_gene: NA
CDR3aa: CASSLDRNYGYTF
CDR3nt: TGTGCCAGCAGCTTGGACAGAAACTATGGCTACACCTTC

abundance: NA
v_gene: TRBV4-1
j_gene: TRBJ1-2
d_gene: TRBD1
CDR3aa: CASTPNSIQGGRGNYGYTF
CDR3nt: TGCGCCAGCACCCCTAACTCAATACAGGGGGGAAGGGGTAACTATGGCTACACCTTC